This TCR beta chain was profiled in a study of blood T cell repertoires in COVID-19. Sequencing used immunoSEQ multiplex PCR; TCRdb keeps in-frame clones, though not all of them. The sample contains nearly 55,000 clones, about nine tenths of which appear only once. With V trimmed by 4 bases and J by 3 bases, 3 bases remained unmatched. There are 14 residues in the CDR3. Germline CDR1 is MNHEY and CDR2 is SVGEGT. This TCR derives from a woman aged 55-70 years with active or convalescent COVID-19. Sequenced input: peripheral blood. The chain employs TRBV6-2 or TRBV6-3 and TRBJ1-1; TRBD1 agrees at 9 bases. The CDR3, as DNA: TGTGCCAGCAGTTGGGACAGGGTGGACACTGAAGCTTTCTTT. This translates into CASSWDRVDTEAFF.